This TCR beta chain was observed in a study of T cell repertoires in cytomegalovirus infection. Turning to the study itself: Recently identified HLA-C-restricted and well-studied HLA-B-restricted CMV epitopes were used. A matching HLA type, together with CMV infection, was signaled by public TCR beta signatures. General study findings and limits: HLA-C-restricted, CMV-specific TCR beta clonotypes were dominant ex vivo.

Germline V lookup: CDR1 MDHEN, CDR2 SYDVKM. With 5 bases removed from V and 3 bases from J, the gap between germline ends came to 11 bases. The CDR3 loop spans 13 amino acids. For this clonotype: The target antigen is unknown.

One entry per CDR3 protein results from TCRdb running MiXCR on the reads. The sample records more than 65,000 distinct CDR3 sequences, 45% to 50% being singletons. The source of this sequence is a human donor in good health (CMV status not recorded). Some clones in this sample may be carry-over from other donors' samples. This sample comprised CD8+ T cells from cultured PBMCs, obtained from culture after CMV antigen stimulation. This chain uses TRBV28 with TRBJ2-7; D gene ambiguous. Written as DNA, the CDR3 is TGTGCCAGCAGTCCCGACAACCTCTACGAGCAGTACTTC. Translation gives CASSPDNLYEQYF.